The 10 T cell receptor beta chains presented below share a single source sample, sequenced in a study of identical twins. TCRdb re-analysed the 5' RACE reads in MiXCR, keeping a single row per CDR3 protein. This sample yields around 490,000 distinct CDR3 sequences, of which 13% to 15% are seen a single time; approximately 0.98% belongs to the top ten. The same sample was also studied in work on yellow fever vaccine responses in identical twins.

Sequencing was done on a sample of CD4+ T cells sorted from blood. Receptors were obtained from a woman aged 18-30 years in good health.

This clonotype was seen more than once but under ten times. V and J are TRBV20-1 and TRBJ2-7; 8 bases align to TRBD1. The CDR3 loop spans 15 amino acids. Germline V gives CDR1 DFQATT, CDR2 SNEGSKA (reference sequence). Trimming removed 0 bases from V and 2 bases from J; junction bases left unmatched: 6. The CDR3 region is CSARDRTGTTYEQYF. CDR3 sequence (DNA): TGCAGTGCTAGAGACCGGACAGGGACCACCTACGAGCAGTACTTC.

This clonotype was detected a few times. The rearrangement joins TRBV5-6 to TRBJ2-5, with D tentatively TRBD1 (6 bases). The V gene lost 0 bases and the J gene lost 6 bases, with 15 bases spanning the gap. The CDR3 spans 15 residues. From germline, CDR1 is SGHDT and CDR2 YYEEEE. CDR3 loop: CASSLVGAHGQTQYF. The CDR3 region has the DNA TGTGCCAGCAGCTTGGTGGGGGCCCACGGACAGACCCAGTACTTC.

The rearrangement links TRBV20-1 to TRBJ2-1, with D unclear. The CDR3 is 14 residues long. CDR1 and CDR2 (germline): DFQATT, SNEGSKA (reference sequence). V was cut by 6 bases and J by 8 bases, with 20 bases left in between. The CDR3 coding sequence is TGCAGTGCCAAACTTAGACGTTCCGTGGATGAGCAGTTCTTC. Residues: CSAKLRRSVDEQFF.

This clonotype showed up just a few times. This sequence joins TRBV7-2 and TRBJ2-1; D might be TRBD2 (5 bases). V lost 5 bases and J lost 4, with 9 bases in between. CDR3 size: 13 residues. Per the germline V gene, CDR1 is SGHTA and CDR2 is FQGNSA. CDR3 sequence: CASSIDYYNEQFF. As DNA, the CDR3 is TGTGCCAGCAGCATCGACTATTACAATGAGCAGTTCTTC. Filled out from reference TRBV7-2 and TRBJ2-1, the complete variable domain reads GAGVSQSPSNKVTEKGKDVELRCDPISGHTALYWYRQSLGQGLEFLIYFQGNSAPDKSGLPSDRFSAERTGGSVSTLTIQRTQQEDSAVYLCASSIDYYNEQFFGPGTRLTVL.

V and J are TRBV6-5 and TRBJ1-6; D is unclear. Trimming pared 0 bases from V and 7 bases from J, leaving 10 bases between. The V gene's germline CDR1 is MNHEY and CDR2 SVGAGI. This CDR3 has 15 residues. This CDR3 is CASSYSNLNNSPLHF. The CDR3 nucleotides read TGTGCCAGCAGTTACTCGAATTTAAACAATTCACCCCTCCACTTT.

V and J are TRBV29-1 and TRBJ2-3, with D possibly TRBD1 on 5 matching bases. The CDR3 has 13 residues. Trimming took 5 bases from V and 2 from J, leaving 11 bases between them. The germline gives CDR1 SQVTM, CDR2 ANQGSEA. CDR3 sequence: CSVRGHTTDTQYF. The CDR3 nucleotides read TGCAGCGTTCGTGGACACACCACAGATACGCAGTATTTT.

The chain joins TRBV9 to TRBJ1-2; 9 positions match TRBD1. Germline V CDR1 and CDR2: SGDLS, YYNGEE. This CDR3 spans 13 amino acids. V lost 2 bases and J lost 5; bases outside the gene matches: 1. The CDR3 here is CASSVDRGYGYTF. The CDR3 bases are TGTGCCAGCAGCGTTGACAGGGGGTATGGCTACACCTTC.

This chain joins TRBV12-3 or TRBV12-4 and TRBJ2-2, with D tentatively TRBD1 or TRBD2 (5 bases each). With 4 bases removed from V and 5 bases from J, the gap between germline ends came to 14 bases. This CDR3 is 15 amino acids long. The DNA for the CDR3 is TGTGCCAGCAGTTATGAGGGGCGGAAGACCGGGGAGCTGTTTTTT. Encoded protein: CASSYEGRKTGELFF.

Comment on this clonotype: A much larger clone lies one base from this, so it may be a read error. It is likely a read error, because the conserved phenylalanine at the end of the CDR3 is missing. This chain uses TRBV5-1 with TRBJ2-7; the match to TRBD2 covers 7 bases. V was clipped by 2 bases and J by 2 bases; unmatched bases: 10. CDR1 and CDR2 from the germline V gene are SGHRS and YFSETQ. CDR3 length equals 16 residues. CDR3 protein: CASSFFSAGATYEQYL. CDR3 nucleotides: TGCGCCAGCAGCTTTTTTAGTGCGGGAGCAACCTACGAGCAGTACCTC.

The chain joins TRBV5-1 to TRBJ2-7, with 8 bases aligning to TRBD2. After removal of 1 base from V and 4 bases from J, the junction contained 4 bases not matched to a gene. The length of the CDR3 is 14 residues. Per the germline V gene, CDR1 is SGHRS and CDR2 is YFSETQ. This chain's CDR3 is CASSLREGAYEQYF. The CDR3, as DNA: TGCGCCAGCAGCTTGCGGGAGGGCGCTTACGAGCAGTACTTC.